The clone carrying this T cell receptor beta chain was seen ten or more times. Its antigen is undetermined. TCR cDNA received a 3' ligated oligonucleotide that carried a UMI. Unsorted total RNA, roughly 1 to 1,100 ng, was DNase treated before reverse transcription. The record originates from a study of naive and memory T cell subsets. V lost 6 bases, J lost 9 bases, and 16 bases stayed unmatched. This CDR3 is built from 15 residues. CDR1 and CDR2 from the germline V gene are MNHEY and SVGAGI. Study-level points and caveats: The RNA method is potentially sensitive to activation and differentiation changes.

Four PCR rounds used nested alpha and beta constant region primers plus the SP2 primer. Reverse transcription of blood and skin TCR RNA was primed at alpha and beta constant regions. Via MiXCR, TCRdb re-called the UMI-ligation and nested PCR reads, giving one row per CDR3 protein. The sample yields about 26,000 distinct CDR3 sequences, roughly 5.2% seen once. Material for sequencing was blood. The sequence derives from an adult in good health. The V and J genes are TRBV6-5 and TRBJ1-1, with TRBD1 identical over 7 bases. The CDR3 DNA follows: TGTGCCAGCAGACCACAGGGACAGCGAAGGACTAAAGCTTTCTTT. Translating gives CASRPQGQRRTKAFF.